This T cell receptor (beta chain) was retrieved from a study of shared clonotypes between healthy human individuals. Profiled with immunoSEQ multiplex PCR; TCRdb holds only in-frame clones, not every one. The table lists over a million clones, about 77% of them singletons. A note on this clone: The antigen is not known.

Overall study results and limits: In contrast to clonotypes shared by all four donors, non-shared clonotypes had lower generation probabilities. The genetic and exposure-history diversity represented was limited by few donors. Compared with memory subsets, naive subsets generally had larger estimated richness.

V dropped 6 bases and J dropped 2 bases, with 10 bases sitting between them. The CDR3 consists of 13 residues. CDR1 is MNHEY and CDR2 is SVGAGI in the germline V gene. The sequenced sample consisted of memory CD4+ T cells sorted from blood. The subset denotes: CD45RA-negative fraction. The rearrangement joins TRBV6-5 to TRBJ1-1; possible D gene TRBD1, 5 bases. This TCR was recovered from a man in his late teens or twenties in good health. DNA of the CDR3: TGTGCCAGCAGACTGGGGGAAAACACTGAAGCTTTCTTT. As protein: CASRLGENTEAFF.